Listed below are T cell receptor beta chains from one sample, sequenced in a study of regulatory T cells in long-lasting Graves disease. TCRdb itself ran the multiplex PCR reads through MiXCR, one entry per CDR3 protein. This sample carries 400,000 to 500,000 distinct CDR3 sequences, 16% of them seen once, and the ten largest clones take about 25%. The same specimen was also included in a second study, on T cells in Graves' hyperthyroidism and ophthalmopathy.

The sample here was peripheral blood mononuclear cells (PBMCs), taken at new diagnosis, from a patient treated with antithyroid drugs. These receptors all come from a woman aged 18-29 years with Graves disease. Both conserved end residues are part of each CDR3.

cdr3_aa,v_call,j_call
CASSPTGESNTEAFF,TRBV13,TRBJ1-1
CASKPEALSSYEQYF,TRBV5-4,TRBJ2-7
CAWTGGLSDEQYF,TRBV30,TRBJ2-7
CASIQGGFAGNTIYF,TRBV12-3/TRBV12-4,TRBJ1-3
CASSEGLTLSSYNEQFF,TRBV2,TRBJ2-1
CASSQVGQEYNEQFF,TRBV14,TRBJ2-1
CASSPGSTNYGYTF,TRBV27,TRBJ1-2
CASSLQGTRMGEQFF,TRBV7-3,TRBJ2-1
CASSLVELASGTQYF,TRBV11-2,TRBJ2-3
CASSLKRTETQYF,TRBV5-4,TRBJ2-5
CASSYSENSPLHF,TRBV6-5,TRBJ1-6
CASSLGPGSPLHF,TRBV28,TRBJ1-6
CASRTTDRGHYGYTF,TRBV5-1,TRBJ1-2
CASSIRVEVTEAFF,TRBV19,TRBJ1-1
CASSQIMRDYTF,TRBV3-1,TRBJ1-2
CASKYAGQGAYEQFF,TRBV2,TRBJ2-1